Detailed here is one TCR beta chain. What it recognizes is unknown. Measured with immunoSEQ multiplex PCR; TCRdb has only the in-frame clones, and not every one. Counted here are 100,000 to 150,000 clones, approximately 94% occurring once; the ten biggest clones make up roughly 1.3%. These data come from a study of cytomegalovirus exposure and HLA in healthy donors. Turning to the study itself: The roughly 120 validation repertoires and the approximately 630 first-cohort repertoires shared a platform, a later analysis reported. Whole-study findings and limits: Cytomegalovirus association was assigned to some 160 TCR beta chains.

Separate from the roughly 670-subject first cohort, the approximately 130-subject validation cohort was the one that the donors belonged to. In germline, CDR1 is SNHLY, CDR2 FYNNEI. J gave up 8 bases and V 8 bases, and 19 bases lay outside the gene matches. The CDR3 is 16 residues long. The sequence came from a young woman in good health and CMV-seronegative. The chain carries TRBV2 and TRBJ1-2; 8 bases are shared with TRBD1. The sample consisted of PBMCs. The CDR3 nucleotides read TGTGCCAGCCTGGACAGGGTGGAAGTTGAACTGGGAGGCTACACCTTC. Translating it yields CASLDRVEVELGGYTF.